This TCR beta chain comes out of a study of blood T cell repertoires in COVID-19. The repertoire was sequenced with immunoSEQ multiplex PCR; TCRdb's copy has only in-frame clones and lacks some. The sample yields about 200,000 clones, 86% seen once. From germline, CDR1 is SGHRS and CDR2 YFSETQ. V lost 2 bases and J 6 bases, leaving 11 bases between the germline ends. The CDR3 spans 14 residues. The J gene is TRBJ1-4, the V gene TRBV5-1; D possibly corresponds to TRBD1 (5 bases). The clonotype originates from a man over 45 with acute or convalescent COVID-19. The sample taken for sequencing was peripheral blood. The CDR3 here is CASSLRDLDEKLFF. The CDR3 DNA reads as TGCGCCAGCAGCTTACGGGACTTGGATGAAAAACTGTTTTTT.